These 2 T cell receptor beta chains came from one sample sequenced in a study of beta chain features in type 1 diabetes. Of the isolated RNA, all was reverse transcribed, and so the sequenced material was expressed TCRB transcripts. Sequencing was performed with immunoSEQ multiplex PCR; in TCRdb, only in-frame clones are kept and a portion is missing. Here the sample spans some 150,000 clones, about 10% being singletons. Source material: naive CD4+ T cells from blood. Receptors were obtained from a man aged 18 to 35 in good health.

V is TRBV7-7 and J is TRBJ2-3, with 14 bases lining up with TRBD2. The CDR3 runs 16 residues. V shed 4 bases, J shed 6 bases, and the junction held 6 bases outside the gene matches. The germline V gene has CDR1 SSHAT and CDR2 FNYEAQ (reference sequence). Here the CDR3 DNA reads TGTGCCAGCAGCTCCGGACTAGCGGGGGGTAGGGATACGCAGTATTTT. Protein: CASSSGLAGGRDTQYF.

V usage is TRBV6-1 and J usage is TRBJ1-6; D gene uncertain. Germline V lookup: CDR1 MNHNS, CDR2 SASEGT. This CDR3 is built from 16 residues. With 6 bases removed from V and 0 bases from J, the gap between germline ends came to 12 bases. The CDR3 DNA sequence: TGTGCCAGCAGGGAAATTAGTAGCTCCTATAATTCACCCCTCCACTTT. As protein: CASREISSSYNSPLHF.